What follows are 27 T cell receptor beta chains derived from one specimen sequenced in a study of control samples from healthy donors and cancer patients. Libraries were prepared by immunoSEQ multiplex PCR; TCRdb keeps only in-frame clonotypes and omits some of them. Among some 120,000 clones listed, 93% were seen once. The sequenced material came from PBMCs. Receptors originate from a man aged 50-59 years with head and neck cancer.

The rearrangement links TRBV5-4 to TRBJ2-3; the D gene could be TRBD1 or TRBD2 (5 bases each). The V gene lost 3 bases and the J gene lost 6 bases, with 23 bases spanning the gap. Germline loops: CDR1 SGHNT, CDR2 YYREEE (reference sequence). The CDR3 has 17 residues. DNA of the CDR3: TGTGCCAGCAGCTCGCTTTTTAGCGCCAGGGCAACTGATACGCAGTATTTT. This sequence encodes CASSSLFSARATDTQYF.

In its sample, this clone was seen once. This chain uses TRBV18 with TRBJ1-5, with D tentatively TRBD1 (5 bases). Looked up from germline, CDR1 is KGHSH and CDR2 is LQKENI. Trimming stripped 4 bases from V and 1 base from J, with 8 bases between. This CDR3 spans 14 amino acids. The CDR3: CASSLRGSNQPQHF. The CDR3 region has the DNA TGTGCCAGCTCACTAAGGGGCAGCAATCAGCCCCAGCATTTT.

The chain has TRBV6-1 and TRBJ1-1; D is unresolved. Trimming removed 2 bases from V and 0 bases from J, with 10 bases in between. This CDR3 has 15 amino acids. Germline V CDR1 and CDR2: MNHNS, SASEGT. The CDR3 loop reads CASSERRVMNTEAFF. CDR3 DNA sequence: TGTGCCAGCAGTGAAAGACGGGTGATGAACACTGAAGCTTTCTTT.

The V gene is TRBV7-3, the J gene TRBJ2-7, with 7 positions matching TRBD1. CDR1 is SGHTA, CDR2 FQGTGA, per germline. The V segment lost 2 bases and the J segment 4 bases; nucleotides outside the gene matches: 8. The CDR3 totals 15 residues. The CDR3 loop is CASSLSQGPQYEQYF. The CDR3 DNA is TGTGCCAGCAGCTTATCACAGGGGCCCCAATACGAGCAGTACTTC.

V gene TRBV7-9 combines with J gene TRBJ1-2; the D gene is possibly TRBD1 (6 bases). V lost 3 bases to trimming and J lost 1 base, with 18 bases between them. This CDR3 is built from 17 residues. Germline V gene sequence: CDR1 SEHNR, CDR2 FQNEAQ (reference sequence). The CDR3, as DNA: TGTGCCAGCAGCTTCCGAGCAGGGGACTTCCTTAACTATGGCTACACCTTC. Translated: CASSFRAGDFLNYGYTF.

This clone was picked up one time. The junction shows a germline mismatch at one end, possibly a read error. In the same sample, other DNA sequences code for this CDR3. The V gene is TRBV3-1 (or the pseudogene TRBV3-2), the J gene TRBJ2-7; 8 positions agree with TRBD2. The CDR3 extends over 15 amino acids. Per germline, CDR1 LGHDT and CDR2 YNNKEL (reference sequence). DNA of the CDR3: TGTGCCAGCAGCCCCCGGACTAGCAGTATTTTCGAGCAATACTTC. Protein sequence: CASSPRTSSIFEQYF.

The chain is built from TRBV7-9 and TRBJ1-1; the D is unclear. V dropped 2 bases and J dropped 6 bases, with 10 bases sitting between them. CDR1 is SEHNR, CDR2 FQNEAQ, per germline (reference sequence). The CDR3 runs 13 residues. CDR3 DNA sequence: TGTGCCAGCAGCTTAAAAGGGTGGGCTGAAGCTTTCTTT. Translated, it gives CASSLKGWAEAFF.

This chain links TRBV6-2 or TRBV6-3 with TRBJ2-3, with TRBD2 identical over 14 bases. This CDR3 has 16 residues. V lost 6 bases to trimming and J lost 7 bases; unmatched junction nucleotides: 9. Germline CDR1 MNHEY, CDR2 SVGEGT. The CDR3 region is CASRPQGLAGGNTQYF. The CDR3, as DNA: TGTGCCAGCAGGCCTCAAGGACTAGCGGGGGGAAATACGCAGTATTTT.

The chain couples TRBV6-2 or TRBV6-3 to TRBJ1-2; the D is unclear. This CDR3 comprises 14 residues. Deletions cut 4 bases from V and 4 bases from J, with 13 bases between. Germline CDR1 is MNHEY and CDR2 is SVGEGT. In DNA form, the CDR3 reads TGTGCCAGCAGTTCCCTGAGCACCACCTATGGCTACACCTTC. Protein product: CASSSLSTTYGYTF.

CDR3 nucleotide sequence: TGTGCCAGCAGCTTAGAGGTTGTCGGGAGAGGACAAGGGGAGACCCAGTACTTC. It specifies CASSLEVVGRGQGETQYF. The V and J genes are TRBV7-9 and TRBJ2-5; perhaps TRBD2 as D (6 bases). V lost 1 base, J lost 5 bases, and 23 bases lay in between. There are 18 residues in the CDR3. From germline, CDR1 is SEHNR and CDR2 FQNEAQ (reference sequence).

V usage is TRBV19 and J usage is TRBJ2-5, with 14 bases fitting TRBD2. This CDR3 is 18 amino acids long. V lost 3 bases and J lost 1; bases outside the gene matches: 7. Germline CDR1 is LNHDA and CDR2 is SQIVND (reference sequence). The CDR3: CASSIRGLAGGFQETQYF. DNA for the CDR3: TGTGCCAGTAGTATTCGAGGACTAGCGGGGGGATTCCAAGAGACCCAGTACTTC. Full variable domain (outside the CDR3, taken from reference TRBV19 and TRBJ2-5): DGGITQSPKYLFRKEGQNVTLSCEQNLNHDAMYWYRQDPGQGLRLIYYSQIVNDFQKGDIAEGYSVSREKKESFPLTVTSAQKNPTAFYLCASSIRGLAGGFQETQYFGPGTRLLVL.

The rearrangement links TRBV6-1 to TRBJ1-5; 11 nucleotides line up with TRBD1. The CDR3 loop spans 18 amino acids. CDR1 and CDR2 (germline): MNHNS, SASEGT. Losses at the gene ends were 2 bases for V and 0 bases for J; bases not matched to a gene: 6. In nucleotides, the CDR3 is TGTGCCAGCAGTGAAAGGCGTGGGACAGGGGGTAGCAATCAGCCCCAGCATTTT. Amino acids: CASSERRGTGGSNQPQHF.

In its sample, this clone was seen once. The chain recombines TRBV7-2 with TRBJ2-7; TRBD2 matches 8 bases. Germline V lookup: CDR1 SGHTA, CDR2 FQGNSA. The CDR3 totals 14 residues. V gave up 6 bases and J gave up 2 bases; unmatched junction bases: 6. CDR3 in DNA: TGTGCCAGCAGTCTCCAACTAGCGGCCTACGAGCAGTACTTC. It codes for CASSLQLAAYEQYF.

The CDR3 region is CASSLLGVQETQYF. In DNA form, the CDR3 reads TGTGCCAGCAGCTTACTCGGTGTCCAAGAGACCCAGTACTTC. The chain links TRBV7-2 to TRBJ2-5; D gene ambiguous. This CDR3 is 14 amino acids long. CDR1 is SGHTA and CDR2 is FQGNSA in the germline V gene. Trimming took off 2 bases at V and 1 base at J, with 8 bases between the two ends.

V gene TRBV7-2 combines with J gene TRBJ1-2; possibly TRBD1 for D (5 bases). Germline values: CDR1 SGHTA, CDR2 FQGNSA. This CDR3 contains 12 residues. V dropped 5 bases and J dropped 8 bases, with 12 bases sitting between them. CDR3: CASSLKGLGYTF. The CDR3 coding sequence is TGTGCCAGCAGCCTAAAGGGGTTGGGCTACACCTTC.

V is TRBV11-2 and J is TRBJ2-5, with TRBD1 as a possible D gene (6 bases). The CDR3 length is 15 residues. The V end was cut by 3 bases, the J end by 2 bases, with 13 bases between. The germline V gene encodes CDR1 SGHAT and CDR2 FQNNGV. CDR3 nucleotides: TGTGCCAGCAGCTTCCAAGGACAGCTTCAAGAGACCCAGTACTTC. This sequence encodes CASSFQGQLQETQYF.

A word on this clone: This sample also contains other DNA sequences that code for the same CDR3. CDR3 protein: CASNRGLNTEAFF. Here the CDR3 DNA reads TGTGCCTCTAACAGAGGGCTGAACACTGAAGCTTTCTTT. This chain uses TRBV30 with TRBJ1-1; D is unclear. V shed 7 bases and J shed 0 bases, with 12 bases lying between them. The V gene's germline CDR1 is GTSNPN and CDR2 SVGIG (reference sequence). This CDR3 comprises 13 residues.

Comments on this clone: The junction shows a germline mismatch at one end, possibly a read error. The rearrangement links TRBV14 to TRBJ1-1; D is uncertain. Germline V gives CDR1 SGHDN, CDR2 FVKESK. CDR3 length equals 18 residues. The CDR3 DNA reads as TGTGCCAGCAGCGAAGATCAAACCGCCGAATACACCAACACTGAAGCTTTCTTT. The encoded protein is CASSEDQTAEYTNTEAFF.

The rearrangement links TRBV6-1 to TRBJ2-6; no clear D gene. Germline loops: CDR1 MNHNS, CDR2 SASEGT. Trimming removed 2 bases from V and 4 bases from J, with 6 bases in between. CDR3 length: 14 amino acids. CDR3 in amino acids: CASSEWEGANVLTF. CDR3 bases: TGTGCCAGCAGTGAATGGGAAGGGGCCAACGTCCTGACTTTC.

The chain links TRBV5-6 to TRBJ2-5, with TRBD2 matching 14 bases. This CDR3 region has 16 residues. Germline loops: CDR1 SGHDT, CDR2 YYEEEE. Germline trimming cut 8 bases from V and 4 bases from J; bases unmatched to any gene: 10. CDR3 region: CASKTSGGAWGETQYF. The DNA for the CDR3 is TGTGCCAGTAAGACTAGCGGGGGGGCCTGGGGAGAGACCCAGTACTTC.

This chain uses TRBV7-9 with TRBJ2-7, with 7 nucleotides matching TRBD1. V was pared by 11 bases and J by 2 bases, with 6 bases of the junction left unmatched. This CDR3 spans 12 amino acids. The germline V gene encodes CDR1 SEHNR and CDR2 FQNEAQ (reference sequence). The CDR3 nucleotides are TGTGCCTCCGGGACAGTTCCCTACGAGCAGTACTTC. This codes for CASGTVPYEQYF.

In DNA, the CDR3 is TGTGCCAGCAGCCAAAGAGCGGGGGGTTTGGTCAGCACAGATACGCAGTATTTT. Encoded protein: CASSQRAGGLVSTDTQYF. The chain links TRBV4-2 to TRBJ2-3; 9 bases align to TRBD2. With 2 bases clipped from V and 0 bases from J, the junction kept 9 bases outside the gene matches. This CDR3 contains 18 residues. Germline V lookup: CDR1 LGHNA, CDR2 YNFKEQ.

J is TRBJ1-5 and V is TRBV24-1, with a tentative D call TRBD1 (5 bases). The CDR3 is made up of 16 amino acids. Germline V gene lookup returns CDR1 KGHDR and CDR2 SFDVKD. Trimming took 6 bases from V and 2 from J, leaving 16 bases between them. CDR3 in amino acids: CATSTSGGKGNQPQHF. CDR3 in DNA: TGTGCCACCAGTACCTCGGGGGGTAAGGGCAATCAGCCCCAGCATTTT.

This chain joins TRBV7-3 and TRBJ1-6; D gene ambiguous. Between the trimmed V and J ends, which lost 2 bases and 14 bases, there was a span of 7 bases. The germline V gene encodes CDR1 SGHTA and CDR2 FQGTGA. The CDR3 extends over 11 amino acids. DNA of the CDR3: TGTGCCAGCAGCTTACCCGAGGCCCTCCACTTT. It codes for CASSLPEALHF.

This chain joins TRBV6-2 or TRBV6-3 and TRBJ1-1, with 8 bases matching TRBD1. CDR1 is MNHEY and CDR2 is SVGEGT in the germline V gene. J gave up 3 bases and V 5 bases, and 8 bases lay outside the gene matches. The CDR3 contains 15 residues. Written as DNA, the CDR3 is TGTGCCAGCAGTCGACAGGGGCAGGGAGACACTGAAGCTTTCTTT. Its translation: CASSRQGQGDTEAFF.

The chain has TRBV30 and TRBJ2-2, with D perhaps matching TRBD1 (5 bases). Trimming shortened V by 7 bases and J by 4 bases, and 13 bases separated the two germline ends. CDR1 is GTSNPN and CDR2 is SVGIG in the germline V gene (reference sequence). CDR3 length equals 13 residues. The CDR3: CASRQRGTGELFF. The CDR3 nucleotides are TGTGCCTCTCGACAGCGAGGCACCGGGGAGCTGTTTTTT.

The sample holds one count of this clone. The V and J genes are TRBV19 and TRBJ2-7; D gene ambiguous. With 3 bases removed from V and 1 base from J, the gap between germline ends came to 7 bases. The CDR3 runs 13 residues. Germline values: CDR1 LNHDA, CDR2 SQIVND (reference sequence). The chain's CDR3 is CASSMGRSYEQYF. DNA of the CDR3: TGTGCCAGTAGTATGGGAAGGTCCTACGAGCAGTACTTC.